Listed below are T cell receptor beta chains from one sample, sequenced in a study of vaccination effects on CD4 cells after COVID-19. For these receptors, no antigen is known. Data came from immunoSEQ multiplex PCR; TCRdb stores just in-frame clones and leaves some out. The sample includes roughly 50,000 clones, around 86% of them seen just once. This sample comprised CD4+ T cells from PBMCs cultured with HCoV-229E spike peptides, obtained before COVID-19 vaccination. The receptors derive from a human donor who received a COVID-19 vaccine. The CDR3 runs from the conserved cysteine through the conserved F or W. A D gene is named only where the DNA matches it firmly. Expanded clones are given a class, and other clones once, few, many or no size at all.

clone_size d_call cdr3_length j_call v_call cdr3_aa cdr3_nt
. TRBD1 18 TRBJ1-3 TRBV9 CASSVESGQGASGNTIYF TGTGCCAGCAGCGTAGAGTCAGGACAGGGGGCTTCTGGAAACACCATATATTTT
. . 13 TRBJ2-6 TRBV24-1 CATSEAGANVLTF TGTGCCACCAGTGAGGCTGGGGCCAACGTCCTGACTTTC
. TRBD1 16 TRBJ2-5 TRBV11-2 CASSLATGGGRETQYF TGTGCCAGCAGCTTAGCGACAGGGGGCGGTAGGGAGACCCAGTACTTC
. . 19 TRBJ2-3 TRBV24-1 CATSDPRPQLAGRTDTQYF TGTGCCACCAGTGATCCGCGGCCCCAGTTGGCGGGGCGTACAGATACGCAGTATTTT
. . 16 TRBJ1-5 TRBV19 CASSPITGIGNQPQHF TGTGCCAGTAGCCCAATCACAGGGATTGGCAATCAGCCCCAGCATTTT
. TRBD1 14 TRBJ1-6 TRBV2 CASSGDRPYSPLHF TGTGCCAGCAGTGGGGACAGGCCCTATTCACCCCTCCACTTT
. . 15 TRBJ2-2 TRBV28 CASSFRGQNTGELFF TGTGCCAGCAGTTTCCGGGGGCAGAACACCGGGGAGCTGTTTTTT
. TRBD1 14 TRBJ1-1 TRBV27 CASGTGTGDTEAFF TGTGCCAGCGGGACCGGGACAGGGGACACTGAAGCTTTCTTT
. TRBD1 14 TRBJ1-2 TRBV6-6 CASREPGQGRGYTF TGTGCCAGCAGAGAGCCGGGACAGGGACGGGGCTACACCTTC
once . 15 TRBJ1-3 TRBV19 CASSTRTDSGNTIYF TGTGCCAGTAGTACACGGACAGACTCTGGAAACACCATATATTTT
. . 14 TRBJ2-1 TRBV18 CASSPNLSYNEQFF TGTGCCAGCTCACCAAACCTCTCCTACAATGAGCAGTTCTTC
few TRBD2 16 TRBJ2-3 TRBV5-4 CASSLGLAGGTDTQYF TGTGCCAGCAGCTTGGGACTAGCGGGGGGCACAGATACGCAGTATTTT
. . 15 TRBJ2-5 TRBV18 CASSPVSSSGETQYF TGTGCCAGCTCACCAGTCAGCTCCTCAGGAGAGACCCAGTACTTC
few TRBD2 15 TRBJ2-1 TRBV5-6 CASSKTGTSSNEQFF TGTGCCAGCAGCAAAACCGGGACTAGCAGCAATGAGCAGTTCTTC
. . 15 TRBJ1-3 TRBV7-2 CASSLGPGSGNTIYF TGTGCCAGCAGCTTAGGGCCAGGCTCTGGAAACACCATATATTTT
. . 16 TRBJ2-3 TRBV10-3 CAISESTAGRTDTQYF TGTGCCATCAGTGAGTCGACGGCGGGCCGCACAGATACGCAGTATTTT
few TRBD2 14 TRBJ2-2 TRBV5-1 CASSSGLLVGELFF TGCGCCAGCAGCTCGGGACTACTTGTCGGGGAGCTGTTTTTT
. TRBD1 15 TRBJ2-2 TRBV7-2 CASNRQGGNTGELFF TGTGCCAGCAATCGACAGGGGGGAAACACCGGGGAGCTGTTTTTT
. . 13 TRBJ1-1 TRBV6-5 CASRLQRNTEAFF TGTGCCAGCAGATTACAAAGGAACACTGAAGCTTTCTTT
. . 14 TRBJ1-1 TRBV3-1/TRBV3-2 CASSQVGTNTEAFF TGTGCCAGCAGCCAAGTCGGGACGAACACTGAAGCTTTCTTT
. . 18 TRBJ2-2 TRBV6-1 CASSADRPHEINTGELFF TGTGCCAGCAGTGCGGACCGGCCTCACGAGATTAACACCGGGGAGCTGTTTTTT
. TRBD1 13 TRBJ1-1 TRBV18 CASSPGQGPEAFF TGTGCCAGCTCACCTGGACAGGGACCTGAAGCTTTCTTT
. . 14 TRBJ2-1 TRBV19 CASSFQGGSNEQFF TGTGCCAGTAGCTTCCAGGGGGGGTCGAATGAGCAGTTCTTC
. TRBD2 16 TRBJ2-5 TRBV7-2 CASSKGGLAGGETQYF TGTGCCAGCAGCAAAGGGGGACTAGCGGGGGGTGAGACCCAGTACTTC
. . 15 TRBJ2-6 TRBV2 CASSPQGSGANVLTF TGTGCCAGCAGTCCTCAGGGATCTGGGGCCAACGTCCTGACTTTC
. . 13 TRBJ1-3 TRBV6-5 CASSFQGGNTIYF TGTGCCAGCAGTTTTCAAGGGGGAAACACCATATATTTT
. TRBD2 15 TRBJ2-2 TRBV29-1 CSVLLAGSGTGELFF TGCAGCGTTCTACTAGCGGGGTCGGGCACCGGGGAGCTGTTTTTT
. TRBD1 14 TRBJ2-1 TRBV5-1 CASSPQDRKGEQFF TGCGCCAGCAGCCCGCAGGACAGGAAGGGCGAGCAGTTCTTC
few . 15 TRBJ2-1 TRBV4-3 CASSQELQLYNEQFF TGCGCCAGCAGCCAAGAATTACAGCTGTACAATGAGCAGTTCTTC
. TRBD2 16 TRBJ2-3 TRBV6-6 CASDKRGAASTDTQYF TGTGCCTCCGATAAGCGGGGAGCTGCTAGCACAGATACGCAGTATTTT
. . 14 TRBJ1-2 TRBV18 CASSNQWGGYGYTF TGTGCCAGCTCGAACCAGTGGGGAGGCTATGGCTACACCTTC
. . 14 TRBJ1-2 TRBV19 CASSYLDRSYGYTF TGTGCCAGTAGTTACCTAGACAGAAGCTATGGCTACACCTTC
few TRBD1 14 TRBJ2-3 TRBV2 CASRDSTSTDTQYF TGTGCCAGCCGGGACAGTACAAGCACAGATACGCAGTATTTT
. . 14 TRBJ2-2 TRBV9 CASSVVPRTGELFF TGTGCCAGCAGCGTAGTCCCCCGCACCGGGGAGCTGTTTTTT
. . 18 TRBJ1-6 TRBV12-5 CASGLGTGGSSYNSPLHF TGTGCTAGTGGTTTGGGAACCGGTGGCAGCTCCTATAATTCACCCCTCCACTTT
. . 14 TRBJ2-1 TRBV28 CASSRLTRANEQFF TGTGCCAGCAGCAGACTAACCAGGGCCAATGAGCAGTTCTTC
. TRBD1 13 TRBJ2-2 TRBV30 CAWRGQRTGELFF TGTGCCTGGAGGGGACAGAGAACCGGGGAGCTGTTTTTT
. TRBD1 16 TRBJ1-5 TRBV2 CASSEGQTGGHQPQHF TGTGCCAGCAGTGAGGGGCAGACAGGGGGACATCAGCCCCAGCATTTT
once TRBD2 19 TRBJ2-1 TRBV7-2 CASSLVPSGGWSSYNEQFF TGTGCCAGCAGCTTAGTACCTAGCGGGGGGTGGAGCTCCTACAATGAGCAGTTCTTC
. . 15 TRBJ2-5 TRBV5-1 CASSLYASLQETQYF TGCGCCAGCAGCTTGTATGCCAGCCTCCAAGAGACCCAGTACTTC
. . 15 TRBJ2-5 TRBV7-2 CASSPTSQGGETQYF TGTGCCAGCAGCCCAACTTCGCAGGGAGGAGAGACCCAGTACTTC
. TRBD1 20 TRBJ1-3 TRBV5-1 CASSLIPGTGFSLVENTIYF TGCGCCAGCAGCTTGATTCCCGGGACAGGGTTCTCTCTGGTGGAAAACACCATATATTTT
. . 15 TRBJ2-5 TRBV3-1/TRBV3-2 CASSQVRRGGETQYF TGTGCCAGCAGCCAAGTAAGGAGGGGCGGAGAGACCCAGTACTTC
. . 14 TRBJ2-1 TRBV2 CASSALLIWDEQFF TGTGCCAGCAGTGCTTTGCTTATTTGGGATGAGCAGTTCTTC
. . 14 TRBJ2-6 TRBV7-9 CASTPGDGANVLTF TGTGCCAGCACCCCAGGGGATGGGGCCAACGTCCTGACTTTC
. TRBD1 19 TRBJ1-1 TRBV9 CASSPDHEGQGGRRTEAFF TGTGCCAGCAGCCCGGACCATGAAGGACAAGGGGGCAGGAGGACTGAAGCTTTCTTT
. . 12 TRBJ1-2 TRBV6-1 CASSDRHYGYTF TGTGCCAGCAGTGACCGACACTATGGCTACACCTTC
. . 13 TRBJ2-3 TRBV6-1 CASSEEGTDTQYF TGTGCCAGCAGTGAAGAGGGCACAGATACGCAGTATTTT
. . 13 TRBJ2-5 TRBV30 CAWSEGVAKTQYF TGTGCCTGGAGCGAGGGGGTTGCGAAGACCCAGTACTTC
. TRBD1 16 TRBJ2-3 TRBV4-1 CASSQGTGANTDTQYF TGCGCCAGCAGCCAAGGTACAGGGGCGAACACAGATACGCAGTATTTT
few . 15 TRBJ1-1 TRBV3-1/TRBV3-2 CASSQTGTVNTEAFF TGTGCCAGCAGCCAGACCGGGACGGTGAACACTGAAGCTTTCTTT
. TRBD2 17 TRBJ2-1 TRBV12-5 CASGLVLRGLAGYEQFF TGTGCTAGTGGTTTGGTACTCAGAGGGCTAGCGGGGTATGAGCAGTTCTTC
. . 14 TRBJ1-2 TRBV5-6 CASSSFVSAGGYTF TGTGCCAGCAGCTCCTTCGTCTCGGCAGGGGGCTACACCTTC